One sample yielded the 13 T cell receptor beta chains listed below, sequenced in a study of blood T cell repertoires in COVID-19. TCRdb's table, derived via immunoSEQ multiplex PCR, lists solely in-frame clones and lacks some. In the table there are under 250,000 clones, less than 90% of which are singletons. Sample: peripheral blood. These receptors were obtained from a woman in her 70s with active or convalescent COVID-19.

J is TRBJ2-5 and V is TRBV28; D is uncertain. CDR1 and CDR2 (germline): MDHEN, SYDVKM. The CDR3 totals 14 residues. V was cut by 6 bases and J by 5 bases, with 16 bases left in between. CDR3 protein: CASSFSSARETQYF. CDR3 coding DNA: TGTGCCAGCAGCTTCAGTTCAGCGAGGGAGACCCAGTACTTC.

This chain connects TRBV5-4 to TRBJ2-3; 9 bases align to TRBD2. V dropped 3 bases and J dropped 6; count of bases not matched to a gene: 14. The CDR3 spans 17 residues. Germline V CDR1 and CDR2: SGHNT, YYREEE (reference sequence). CDR3 sequence: CASSSGTVAGVGDTQYF. CDR3 bases: TGTGCCAGCAGCTCCGGGACCGTAGCGGGGGTTGGGGATACGCAGTATTTT.

The chain joins TRBV9 to TRBJ2-3; 8 bases line up with TRBD2. V was pared by 0 bases and J by 4 bases, with 7 bases of the junction left unmatched. Germline V gene sequence: CDR1 SGDLS, CDR2 YYNGEE. This CDR3 contains 16 residues. As DNA, the CDR3 is TGTGCCAGCAGCGTAGTAGGCGGGGGGTTCCCAGATACGCAGTATTTT. Its protein product is CASSVVGGGFPDTQYF. The variable domain in full, with the rest retrieved from reference TRBV9 and TRBJ2-3, is DSGVTQTPKHLITATGQRVTLRCSPRSGDLSVYWYQQSLDQGLQFLIQYYNGEERAKGNILERFSAQQFPDLHSELNLSSLELGDSALYFCASSVVGGGFPDTQYFGPGTRLTVL.

The genes are TRBV19 and TRBJ1-5; 8 bases match TRBD1. V lost 8 bases to trimming and J lost 1 base; unmatched junction nucleotides: 4. The CDR3 loop spans 14 amino acids. Germline lookup yields CDR1 LNHDA and CDR2 SQIVND (reference sequence). CDR3 sequence reads: CASADRGSNQPQHF. The CDR3 nucleotides are TGTGCCAGTGCAGACAGGGGAAGCAATCAGCCCCAGCATTTT.

The chain carries TRBV15 and TRBJ1-1; 9 bases map to TRBD1. This CDR3 region has 19 residues. Per germline, CDR1 LNHNV and CDR2 YYDKDF (reference sequence). J gave up 2 bases and V 2 bases, and 15 bases lay outside the gene matches. In DNA, the CDR3 is TGTGCCACCAGCAGAAGCGGGACAGGGTGGGGTCGGGCTAACACTGAAGCTTTCTTT. It specifies CATSRSGTGWGRANTEAFF.

The chain recombines TRBV5-6 with TRBJ1-2; weak D call: TRBD1 (6 bases). The CDR3 covers 16 residues. The ends were cut back, 2 bases at V and 4 bases at J, with 18 bases in the middle. Germline V gene data show CDR1 as SGHDT and CDR2 as YYEEEE. DNA of the CDR3: TGTGCCAGCAGCTTAAGAACAGGGAACAGACCCTATGGCTACACCTTC. Translating it yields CASSLRTGNRPYGYTF.

This rearrangement joins TRBV5-1 to TRBJ2-3; 8 bases fit TRBD2. Germline lookup yields CDR1 SGHRS and CDR2 YFSETQ. V shed 3 bases, J shed 5 bases, and the junction held 11 bases outside the gene matches. The CDR3 totals 16 residues. This CDR3 is CASSSLTGGAGDTQYF. In nucleotides, the CDR3 is TGCGCCAGCAGCTCCCTGACCGGGGGGGCGGGAGATACGCAGTATTTT. The variable domain in full, completed from reference TRBV5-1 and TRBJ2-3, reads KAGVTQTPRYLIKTRGQQVTLSCSPISGHRSVSWYQQTPGQGLQFLFEYFSETQRNKGNFPGRFSGRQFSNSRSEMNVSTLELGDSALYLCASSSLTGGAGDTQYFGPGTRLTVL.

The chain has TRBV7-9 and TRBJ2-3; a weak D match, TRBD2 (6 bases). Germline V gene data show CDR1 as SEHNR and CDR2 as FQNEAQ (reference sequence). Trimming left V 4 bases short and J 0 bases short, with 8 bases between. The CDR3 sequence is 14 residues long. The CDR3 DNA follows: TGTGCCAGCAGCTCTAGCGTAAGCACAGATACGCAGTATTTT. Amino acid sequence: CASSSSVSTDTQYF.

V and J are TRBV19 and TRBJ1-1; no clear D gene. This CDR3 has 13 amino acids. Germline lookup yields CDR1 LNHDA and CDR2 SQIVND (reference sequence). Between the trimmed V and J ends, which lost 3 bases and 4 bases, there was a span of 9 bases. The CDR3 here is CASSMRRGTEAFF. The CDR3 nucleotides read TGTGCCAGTAGTATGAGACGGGGCACTGAAGCTTTCTTT.

The table lists this clone with a count of one. The rearrangement links TRBV5-1 to TRBJ1-2; TRBD1 might be the D (6 bases). Per germline, CDR1 SGHRS and CDR2 YFSETQ. The V end lost 0 bases, the J end lost 4 bases, and 13 bases lay between the germline ends. CDR3 length: 15 amino acids. The CDR3 DNA is TGCGCCAGCAGCTTGGGGAACAGGGCCATCTATGGCTACACCTTC. Translated, it gives CASSLGNRAIYGYTF.

J is TRBJ2-3 and V is TRBV19; D unclear. The CDR3 covers 15 residues. The V end lost 1 base, the J end lost 6 bases, and 14 bases lay between the germline ends. Germline loops: CDR1 LNHDA, CDR2 SQIVND (reference sequence). The CDR3 sequence is CASSIANTLRDTQYF. Written as DNA, the CDR3 is TGTGCCAGTAGTATAGCGAACACGCTGAGGGATACGCAGTATTTT.

The chain recombines TRBV5-5 with TRBJ2-7; TRBD2 agrees at 12 bases. The germline V gene has CDR1 SGHKS and CDR2 YYEKEE (reference sequence). Trimming removed 5 bases from V and 4 bases from J; junction bases left unmatched: 10. This CDR3 is 16 amino acids long. In nucleotides, the CDR3 is TGTGCCAGCAGTCTGTTAGTGACTAGCGGGAGTTACGAGCAGTACTTC. This encodes CASSLLVTSGSYEQYF.

This clone was observed once. The chain uses TRBV30 and TRBJ1-1, with D possibly being TRBD1 (5 bases). The ends were cut back, 4 bases at V and 6 bases at J, with 9 bases in the middle. The germline V gene has CDR1 GTSNPN and CDR2 SVGIG (reference sequence). The CDR3 extends over 11 amino acids. CDR3 region: CAWNLGAEAFF. The CDR3 region has the DNA TGTGCCTGGAATCTAGGGGCTGAAGCTTTCTTT.